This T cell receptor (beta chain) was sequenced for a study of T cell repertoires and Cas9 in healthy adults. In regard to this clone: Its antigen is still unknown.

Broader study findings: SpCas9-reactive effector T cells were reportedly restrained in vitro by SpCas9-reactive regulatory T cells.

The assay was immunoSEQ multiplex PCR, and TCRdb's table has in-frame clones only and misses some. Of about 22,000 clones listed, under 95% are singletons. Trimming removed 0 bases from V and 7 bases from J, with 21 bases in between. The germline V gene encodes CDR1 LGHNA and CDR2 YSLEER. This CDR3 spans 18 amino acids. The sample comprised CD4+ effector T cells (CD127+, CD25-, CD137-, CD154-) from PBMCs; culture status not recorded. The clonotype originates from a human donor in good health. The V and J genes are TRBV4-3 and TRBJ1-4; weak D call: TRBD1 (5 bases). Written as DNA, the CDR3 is TGCGCCAGCAGCCAAGACTATGCCGGTGGGCAGGGAAGTGAAAAACTGTTTTTT. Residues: CASSQDYAGGQGSEKLFF.